The present TCR beta chain was sequenced within a study of low-dose radiotherapy and immunotherapy resistance in tumors. Covering alpha and beta chains, TRAV- and TRBV-specific primers were used for the first-strand cDNA. The PCR that amplified TCRs ran for approximately 18 cycles, relying on a constant-region primer and a V-primer adapter. MiXCR, applied by TCRdb to the reads, yields one record per CDR3 protein. The data show around 80,000 distinct CDR3 sequences, under 20% seen once. V trimming: 0 bases; J trimming: 4 bases; junction bases outside the gene matches: 10. The CDR3 length is 17 residues. The V gene's germline CDR1 is LNHNV and CDR2 YYDKDF (reference sequence). Time point noted: before trial treatment. This clonotype was seen at least ten times.

The source of this sequence is a male donor with prostate cancer. The sequenced sample was PBMCs, obtained before treatment. This chain links TRBV15 with TRBJ2-3; TRBD2 aligns across 7 bases. DNA of the CDR3: TGTGCCACCAGCAGAGATGTGGCGGGAGTGGCGGCAGATACGCAGTATTTT. Protein sequence: CATSRDVAGVAADTQYF.